This TCR beta chain came from a study of graft-versus-host responses after intestinal transplantation. In regard to this clone: Antigen unknown.

The CDR3 extends over 16 amino acids. Per germline, CDR1 GTSNPN and CDR2 SVGIG (reference sequence). Trimming removed 0 bases from V and 5 bases from J; junction bases left unmatched: 6. Clones were sequenced by immunoSEQ multiplex PCR, and TCRdb holds only the in-frame ones, with some missing. The sample contains more than 90,000 clones, 90% to 95% of which appear only once. The receptor was isolated from a human donor who was the organ donor for an intestinal transplant. Material: unstimulated CD8+ T cells sorted from spleen or lymph node cells, obtained before transplant. The V call is TRBV30, the J call TRBJ2-2; 10 bases agree with TRBD2. The CDR3 spells CAWSVPSGRKTGELFF. The CDR3 DNA reads TGTGCCTGGAGTGTACCTAGCGGGAGAAAAACCGGGGAGCTGTTTTTT.